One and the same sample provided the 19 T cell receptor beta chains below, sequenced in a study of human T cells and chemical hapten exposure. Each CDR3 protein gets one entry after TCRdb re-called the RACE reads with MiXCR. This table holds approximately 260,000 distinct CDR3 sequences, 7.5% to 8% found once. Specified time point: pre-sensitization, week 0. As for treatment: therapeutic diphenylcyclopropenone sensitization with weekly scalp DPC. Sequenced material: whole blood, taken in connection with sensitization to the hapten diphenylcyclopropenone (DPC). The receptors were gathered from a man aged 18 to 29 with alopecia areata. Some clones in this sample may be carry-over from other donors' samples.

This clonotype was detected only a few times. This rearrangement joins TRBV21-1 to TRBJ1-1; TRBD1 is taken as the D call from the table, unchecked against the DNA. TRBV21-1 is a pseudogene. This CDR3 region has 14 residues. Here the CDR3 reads CASSKDRGYVKAFF. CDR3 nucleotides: TGTGCCAGCAGCAAAGACAGGGGTTATGTGAAAGCTTTCTTT.

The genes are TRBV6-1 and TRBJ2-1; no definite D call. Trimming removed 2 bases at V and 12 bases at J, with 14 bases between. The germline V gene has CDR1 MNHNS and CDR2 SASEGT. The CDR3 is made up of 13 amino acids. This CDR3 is CASSESVQMAQFF. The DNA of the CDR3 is TGTGCCAGCAGTGAATCGGTCCAAATGGCGCAGTTCTTC.

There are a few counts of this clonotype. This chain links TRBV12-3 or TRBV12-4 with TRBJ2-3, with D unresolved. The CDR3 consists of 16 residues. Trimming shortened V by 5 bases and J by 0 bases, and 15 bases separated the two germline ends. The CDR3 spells CASSPRRQASTDTQYF. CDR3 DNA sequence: TGTGCCAGCAGTCCCCGCCGGCAGGCCAGCACAGATACGCAGTATTTT.

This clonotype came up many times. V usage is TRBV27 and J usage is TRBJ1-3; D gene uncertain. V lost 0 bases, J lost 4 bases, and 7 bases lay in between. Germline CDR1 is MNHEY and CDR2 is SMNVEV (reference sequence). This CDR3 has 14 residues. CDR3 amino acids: CASSLSQLGNTIYF. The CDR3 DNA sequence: TGTGCCAGCAGTTTATCACAGTTAGGAAACACCATATATTTT.

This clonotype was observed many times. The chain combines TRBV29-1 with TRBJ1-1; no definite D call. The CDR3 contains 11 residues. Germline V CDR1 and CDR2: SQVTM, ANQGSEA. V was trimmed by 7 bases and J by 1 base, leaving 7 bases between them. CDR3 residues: CSARQNTEAFF. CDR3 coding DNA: TGCAGCGCTCGTCAGAACACTGAAGCTTTCTTT.

The CDR3 nucleotides are TGCGCCAGCAGCTTGTTAGCCATCTCCTACGAGCAGTACTTC. It yields the protein CASSLLAISYEQYF. The chain joins TRBV5-1 to TRBJ2-7; no clear D gene. The germline V gene has CDR1 SGHRS and CDR2 YFSETQ. V lost 1 base and J 0 bases, leaving 8 bases between the germline ends. The CDR3 runs to 14 residues.

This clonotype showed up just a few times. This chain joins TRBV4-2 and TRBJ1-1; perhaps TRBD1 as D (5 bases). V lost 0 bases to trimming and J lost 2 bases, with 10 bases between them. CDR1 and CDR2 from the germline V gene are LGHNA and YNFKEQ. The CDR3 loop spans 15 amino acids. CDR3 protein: CASSQDLRANTEAFF. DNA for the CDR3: TGTGCCAGCAGCCAAGATCTCAGGGCTAACACTGAAGCTTTCTTT.

The CDR3 DNA reads as TGCGCCAGCAGCTTGGAGCCGGGATGGTCTGAAGCTTTCTTT. As protein: CASSLEPGWSEAFF. V is TRBV5-1 and J is TRBJ1-1; D is unclear. Germline V gene data show CDR1 as SGHRS and CDR2 as YFSETQ. The CDR3 spans 14 residues. Trimming stripped 0 bases from V and 6 bases from J, with 12 bases between.

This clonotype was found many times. The CDR3 DNA follows: TGCAGCGCCTGGACAGGGAATAGCAATCAGCCCCAGCATTTT. It translates to CSAWTGNSNQPQHF. The chain couples TRBV29-1 to TRBJ1-5; TRBD1 matches 8 bases. The CDR3 spans 14 residues. Germline loops: CDR1 SQVTM, CDR2 ANQGSEA. The J segment lost 0 bases and the V segment lost 7 bases, leaving 5 bases of the junction unmatched.

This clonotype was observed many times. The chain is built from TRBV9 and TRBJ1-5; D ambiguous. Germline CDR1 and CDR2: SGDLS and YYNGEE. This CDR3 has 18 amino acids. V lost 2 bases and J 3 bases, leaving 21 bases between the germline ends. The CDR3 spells CASSVCSPIPRDNQPQHF. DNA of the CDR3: TGTGCCAGCAGCGTGTGTTCCCCGATACCGAGGGACAATCAGCCCCAGCATTTT.

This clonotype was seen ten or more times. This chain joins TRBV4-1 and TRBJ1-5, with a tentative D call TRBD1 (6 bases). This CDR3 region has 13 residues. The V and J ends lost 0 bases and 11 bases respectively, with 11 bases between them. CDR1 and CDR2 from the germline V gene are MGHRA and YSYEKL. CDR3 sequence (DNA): TGCGCCAGCAGCCAAGATGGGGGGGCTACCCAGCATTTT. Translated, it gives CASSQDGGATQHF.

The CDR3 sequence: CASIRQGTGGVYEQYF. The DNA for the CDR3 is TGTGCCAGCATCCGCCAAGGGACAGGGGGAGTCTACGAGCAGTACTTC. The V call is TRBV25-1, the J call TRBJ2-7; 11 bases map to TRBD1. Per germline, CDR1 MGHDK and CDR2 SYGVNS. Trimming cost V 7 bases and J 3 bases; bases outside gene matches: 11. The CDR3 is 16 residues long.

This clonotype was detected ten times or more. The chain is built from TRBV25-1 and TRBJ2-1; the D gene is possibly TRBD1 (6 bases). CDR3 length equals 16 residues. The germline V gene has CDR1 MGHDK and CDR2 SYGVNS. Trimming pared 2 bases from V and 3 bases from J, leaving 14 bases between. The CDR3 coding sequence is TGTGCCAGCAGTGAACCAGGGGTCGTAGACTACAATGAGCAGTTCTTC. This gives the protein CASSEPGVVDYNEQFF.

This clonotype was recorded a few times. CDR3 DNA: TGTGCCAGCAGCTTACTGGGCAGCAAAGCAGTTGTGGATACGCAGTATTTT. Translation gives CASSLLGSKAVVDTQYF. The J gene is TRBJ2-3, the V gene TRBV11-2; D not certain. The germline gives CDR1 SGHAT, CDR2 FQNNGV. The CDR3 runs to 17 residues. V lost 2 bases, J lost 6 bases, and 21 bases lay in between.

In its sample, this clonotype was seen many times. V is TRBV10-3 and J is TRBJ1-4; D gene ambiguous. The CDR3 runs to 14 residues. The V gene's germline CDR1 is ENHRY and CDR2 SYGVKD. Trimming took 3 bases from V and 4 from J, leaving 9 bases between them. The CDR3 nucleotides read TGTGCCATCAGTGACAGGAGTTATAATGAAAAACTGTTTTTT. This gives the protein CAISDRSYNEKLFF.

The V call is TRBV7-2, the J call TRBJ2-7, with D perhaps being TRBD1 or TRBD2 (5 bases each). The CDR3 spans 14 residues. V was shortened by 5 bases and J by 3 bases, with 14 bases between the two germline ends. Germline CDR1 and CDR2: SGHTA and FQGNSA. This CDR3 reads CASSPRDGLYEQYF. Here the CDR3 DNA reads TGTGCCAGCAGCCCGAGGGACGGACTCTACGAGCAGTACTTC. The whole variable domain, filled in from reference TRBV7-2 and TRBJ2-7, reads GAGVSQSPSNKVTEKGKDVELRCDPISGHTALYWYRQSLGQGLEFLIYFQGNSAPDKSGLPSDRFSAERTGGSVSTLTIQRTQQEDSAVYLCASSPRDGLYEQYFGPGTRLTVT.

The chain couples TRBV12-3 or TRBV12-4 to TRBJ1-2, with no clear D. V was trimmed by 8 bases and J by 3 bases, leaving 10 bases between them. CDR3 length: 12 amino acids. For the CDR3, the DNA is TGTGCCAGCCAAGACACCTACTATGGCTACACCTTC. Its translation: CASQDTYYGYTF.

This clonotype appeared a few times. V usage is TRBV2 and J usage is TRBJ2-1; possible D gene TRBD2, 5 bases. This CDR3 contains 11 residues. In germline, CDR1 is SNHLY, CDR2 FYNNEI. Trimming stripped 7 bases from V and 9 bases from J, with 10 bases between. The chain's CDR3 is CASNREGEQFF. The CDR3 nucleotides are TGTGCCAGCAACCGAGAGGGTGAGCAGTTCTTC.

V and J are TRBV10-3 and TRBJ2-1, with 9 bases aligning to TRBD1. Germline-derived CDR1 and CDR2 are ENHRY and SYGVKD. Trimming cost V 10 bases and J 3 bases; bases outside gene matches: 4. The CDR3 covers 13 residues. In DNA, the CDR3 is TGTGCCACCGGGACAGGGAGCTACAATGAGCAGTTCTTC. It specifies CATGTGSYNEQFF.